The 20 T cell receptor beta chains below were found in one sample sequenced in a study of T cells expressing NK-cell markers. Each CDR3 protein gets one entry in TCRdb, which reprocessed the 5' RACE reads and gives no DNA. This sample contains about 540,000 distinct CDR3 sequences. Sample: blood T cells: a sorted CD56 or NKG2C T cell subset, CD4+ or CD8+ T cells, or bulk PBMC T cells (not recorded which). The origin of the receptors is a man between 18 and 35 years old in good health.

V gene TRBV13 combines with J gene TRBJ2-2; TCRdb gives TRBD2 as the D gene, but with no DNA this cannot be confirmed. This CDR3 is 14 amino acids long. CDR1 PRHDT and CDR2 FYEKMQ come from the germline V gene (reference sequence). The CDR3 sequence: CASSKSGRPGELFF.

The genes are TRBV12-3 or TRBV12-4 and TRBJ1-2. This CDR3 comprises 13 residues. CDR3 sequence reads: CASSNARNYGYTF.

This chain uses TRBV6-4 with TRBJ2-3. CDR1 is MRHNA, CDR2 SNTAGT, per germline. The CDR3 is made up of 13 amino acids. CDR3 loop: CASSDEGADTQYF.

V usage is TRBV9 and J usage is TRBJ2-2. CDR3 length: 16 residues. CDR1 SGDLS and CDR2 YYNGEE come from the germline V gene. CDR3 protein: CASSVGAETNTGELFF. The whole variable domain, remainder taken from reference TRBV9 and TRBJ2-2, is DSGVTQTPKHLITATGQRVTLRCSPRSGDLSVYWYQQSLDQGLQFLIQYYNGEERAKGNILERFSAQQFPDLHSELNLSSLELGDSALYFCASSVGAETNTGELFFGEGSRLTVL.

The chain is built from TRBV30 and TRBJ2-7; TCRdb indicates TRBD2, and absent DNA this call remains unverified. This CDR3 contains 14 residues. Looked up from germline, CDR1 is GTSNPN and CDR2 is SVGIG (reference sequence). The CDR3 spells CAWSLAGGSLEQYF.

The chain joins TRBV10-3 to TRBJ1-5; TCRdb's assignment of TRBD1 cannot be checked, as there is no DNA. CDR3 size: 14 residues. Per the germline V gene, CDR1 is ENHRY and CDR2 is SYGVKD. The CDR3 here is CAISSQGSNQPQHF.

This chain uses TRBV6-5 with TRBJ1-2. The length of the CDR3 is 16 residues. Germline CDR1 reads MNHEY; CDR2 reads SVGAGI. The CDR3 protein is CASSYSVVGGPRGYTF.

This rearrangement joins TRBV28 to TRBJ2-3. The CDR3 extends over 15 amino acids. The germline CDR1 and CDR2 sequences are MDHEN and SYDVKM. This CDR3 is CASTKTVQDTDTQYF. Looking up the rest from reference TRBV28 and TRBJ2-3 gives the full variable domain: DVKVTQSSRYLVKRTGEKVFLECVQDMDHENMFWYRQDPGLGLRLIYFSYDVKMKEKGDIPEGYSVSREKKERFSLILESASTNQTSMYLCASTKTVQDTDTQYFGPGTRLTVL.

J is TRBJ2-1 and V is TRBV11-3; TCRdb proposes TRBD2, but this gene call is untestable without DNA. The V gene's germline CDR1 is SGHNT and CDR2 YENEEA. CDR3 length equals 16 residues. The CDR3 loop is CASSLRTSGSRNEQFF.

The rearrangement links TRBV12-3 or TRBV12-4 to TRBJ2-7; TCRdb reports TRBD1, a call that lacks DNA to check it against. The CDR3 length is 15 residues. This CDR3 is CASEKTGGSSYEQYF.

The CDR3: CASSGWVEQFF. The chain couples TRBV6-2 or TRBV6-3 to TRBJ2-1. CDR3 size: 11 residues. Germline loops: CDR1 MNHEY, CDR2 SVGEGT.

The chain links TRBV6-2 or TRBV6-3 to TRBJ1-2. Germline V gives CDR1 MNHEY, CDR2 SVGEGT. The CDR3 loop spans 13 amino acids. The CDR3 spells CASSYGIFYGYTF.

This chain uses TRBV28 with TRBJ2-2. The length of the CDR3 is 15 residues. CDR1 is MDHEN and CDR2 is SYDVKM in the germline V gene. This CDR3 reads CASTVPKGNTGELFF.

This rearrangement joins TRBV3-1 to TRBJ2-1; TCRdb gives TRBD2 as the D gene, but with no DNA this cannot be confirmed. In germline, CDR1 is LGHDT, CDR2 YNNKEL (reference sequence). The CDR3 spans 15 residues. This CDR3 is CASSRQGSLVDEQFF.

The V and J genes are TRBV4-2 and TRBJ2-6; TCRdb's D call, TRBD1, is unchecked because there is no DNA. There are 16 residues in the CDR3. Germline lookup yields CDR1 LGHNA and CDR2 YNFKEQ. CDR3 in amino acids: CASSQDPGAGANVLTF.

V is TRBV20-1 and J is TRBJ2-5; TCRdb designates TRBD2, a call that cannot be tested without DNA. The CDR3 contains 14 residues. Germline V gene data show CDR1 as DFQATT and CDR2 as SNEGSKA (reference sequence). The CDR3: CSTWGLAGGETQYF.

The chain links TRBV9 to TRBJ2-1. This CDR3 region has 12 residues. CDR1 and CDR2 from the germline V gene are SGDLS and YYNGEE. The chain's CDR3 is CASSPDGGEQFF. The full variable domain, completed using reference TRBV9 and TRBJ2-1, is DSGVTQTPKHLITATGQRVTLRCSPRSGDLSVYWYQQSLDQGLQFLIQYYNGEERAKGNILERFSAQQFPDLHSELNLSSLELGDSALYFCASSPDGGEQFFGPGTRLTVL.

The chain recombines TRBV5-1 with TRBJ1-1; TCRdb's D call of TRBD1 is untestable without DNA. Germline values: CDR1 SGHRS, CDR2 YFSETQ. This CDR3 is built from 15 residues. This CDR3 is CASSPSSGGAFEASF.

This chain joins TRBV4-1 and TRBJ2-3; TCRdb lists TRBD2, though no DNA is available to test this call. The CDR3 totals 16 residues. In germline, CDR1 is MGHRA, CDR2 YSYEKL. CDR3 region: CASSQVGRESPDTQYF.

The chain links TRBV7-9 to TRBJ1-2; the TCRdb D gene call, TRBD1, has no DNA to confirm it. The CDR3 contains 14 residues. Looked up from germline, CDR1 is SEHNR and CDR2 is FQNEAQ (reference sequence). CDR3: CASSFSGKSMGYTF. Full variable domain (remainder filled in from reference TRBV7-9 and TRBJ1-2): DTGVSQNPRHKITKRGQNVTFRCDPISEHNRLYWYRQTLGQGPEFLTYFQNEAQLEKSRLLSDRFSAERPKGSFSTLEIQRTEQGDSAMYLCASSFSGKSMGYTFGSGTRLTVV.